The 17 T cell receptor beta chains in this list originate from one sample, sequenced in a study of human thymus T cells. Thymic tissue was derived from resections collected during corrective heart surgery. This table comes from immunoSEQ multiplex PCR, and its TCRdb copy is limited to in-frame clones, with some not included. The table records about 120,000 clones, about 95% of them present only once. The sequencing sample was made of thymus tissue. These receptors originate from a boy under two years old with a congenital heart defect but otherwise immunologically healthy.

This clone was counted a single time. V and J are TRBV5-5 and TRBJ1-2; D gene unclear. The CDR3 is 14 amino acids. Germline V gene sequence: CDR1 SGHKS, CDR2 YYEKEE (reference sequence). Trimming left V 2 bases short and J 2 bases short, with 10 bases between. The CDR3 sequence: CASSLRRPNYGYTF. CDR3 DNA sequence: TGTGCCAGCAGCTTACGTCGACCGAACTATGGCTACACCTTC.

The chain uses TRBV5-1 and TRBJ2-3; D might be TRBD2 (5 bases). The CDR3 contains 15 residues. The germline gives CDR1 SGHRS, CDR2 YFSETQ. V lost 0 bases and J lost 4, with 12 bases in between. This CDR3 is CASSLAGSGADTQYF. Here the CDR3 DNA reads TGCGCCAGCAGCTTGGCGGGGTCGGGCGCAGATACGCAGTATTTT.

This clone was seen a few times. CDR3 amino acids: CSARDKGGAFF. The CDR3 DNA reads as TGCAGTGCTAGAGACAAGGGTGGAGCTTTCTTT. This chain links TRBV20-1 with TRBJ1-1, with unresolved D. Per the germline V gene, CDR1 is DFQATT and CDR2 is SNEGSKA (reference sequence). V was trimmed by 0 bases and J by 10 bases, leaving 9 bases between them. This CDR3 has 11 amino acids.

The chain combines TRBV6-5 with TRBJ1-5; 9 nucleotides align to TRBD1. Germline V gene data show CDR1 as MNHEY and CDR2 as SVGAGI. CDR3 length equals 15 residues. After removal of 6 bases from V and 4 bases from J, the junction contained 7 bases not matched to a gene. In DNA form, the CDR3 reads TGTGCCAGCAGACATACAGGGGGCAAGAATCAGCCCCAGCATTTT. As protein: CASRHTGGKNQPQHF.

The chain recombines TRBV19 with TRBJ1-1, with 9 positions matching TRBD1. J was trimmed by 2 bases and V by 0 bases; bases with no gene match: 10. Germline assignment: CDR1 LNHDA and CDR2 SQIVND (reference sequence). The CDR3 is 18 residues long. Written as DNA, the CDR3 is TGTGCCAGTAGTATAGATGATCAGTTGGGACAGGGTAACACTGAAGCTTTCTTT. Protein: CASSIDDQLGQGNTEAFF.

This chain links TRBV19 with TRBJ2-3; 11 positions match TRBD2. V lost 5 bases and J lost 6; bases outside the gene matches: 7. The germline V gene has CDR1 LNHDA and CDR2 SQIVND (reference sequence). The CDR3 totals 15 residues. This chain's CDR3 is CASSSGTSGADTQYF. Written as DNA, the CDR3 is TGTGCCAGTAGTTCCGGGACTAGCGGTGCCGATACGCAGTATTTT.

The chain has TRBV25-1 and TRBJ1-2; perhaps TRBD1 as D (5 bases). CDR1 and CDR2 (germline): MGHDK, SYGVNS. The germline V and J ends were trimmed by 2 bases and 13 bases, with 11 bases remaining between them. CDR3 length equals 11 residues. As DNA, the CDR3 is TGTGCCAGCAGTGAAGGGGCCCGCGGCACCTTC. Protein: CASSEGARGTF.

V and J are TRBV6-5 and TRBJ2-1; 12 nucleotides align to TRBD2. Looked up from germline, CDR1 is MNHEY and CDR2 is SVGAGI. The trim removed 8 bases at V and 2 bases at J, leaving 4 bases unmatched. The CDR3 covers 15 residues. The CDR3 region has the DNA TGTGCCAGCGGCTGGACTAGCGGGACCTACAATGAGCAGTTCTTC. It encodes CASGWTSGTYNEQFF.

The CDR3 DNA sequence: TGCGCCAGCAGCTTGGTGGGTGGGGAGACCCAGTACTTC. The encoded protein is CASSLVGGETQYF. J is TRBJ2-5 and V is TRBV5-1; D remains ambiguous. V was trimmed by 0 bases and J by 5 bases, leaving 8 bases between them. CDR3 length: 13 residues. From germline, CDR1 is SGHRS and CDR2 YFSETQ.

The CDR3 region has the DNA TGTGCCAGCAGCTTAGCGGTAGGGCGGGGGACACAAGAGACCCAGTACTTC. As protein: CASSLAVGRGTQETQYF. V is TRBV7-2 and J is TRBJ2-5, with D perhaps TRBD2 (7 bases). V dropped 0 bases and J dropped 2 bases, with 16 bases sitting between them. The CDR3 is 17 residues long. Germline V gene lookup returns CDR1 SGHTA and CDR2 FQGNSA.

The gene calls are TRBV29-1 and TRBJ1-2, with TRBD1 matching over 9 bases. Germline CDR1 and CDR2: SQVTM and ANQGSEA. Trimming cost V 7 bases and J 8 bases; bases outside gene matches: 5. This CDR3 contains 11 residues. The CDR3 nucleotides read TGCAGCGCAGGGACAGGGTTCGGCTACACCTTC. This encodes CSAGTGFGYTF.

The chain couples TRBV5-8 to TRBJ1-1; 10 nucleotides agree with TRBD1. This CDR3 has 16 amino acids. The V gene's germline CDR1 is SGHTS and CDR2 YDEGEE. J gave up 1 base and V 4 bases, and 7 bases lay outside the gene matches. DNA of the CDR3: TGTGCCAGCAGCCTGGGGACAGGGGTCAGGAACACTGAAGCTTTCTTT. It yields the protein CASSLGTGVRNTEAFF.

The rearrangement links TRBV4-1 to TRBJ2-7; D is unclear. Between the trimmed V and J ends, which lost 2 bases and 4 bases, there was a span of 15 bases. CDR1 and CDR2 from the germline V gene are MGHRA and YSYEKL. The CDR3 runs 15 residues. CDR3 sequence: CASSQSQEEVYEQYF. DNA of the CDR3: TGCGCCAGCAGCCAAAGCCAGGAAGAGGTTTACGAGCAGTACTTC.

The V gene is TRBV6-1, the J gene TRBJ1-4; tentatively, D is TRBD1 (5 bases). V lost 6 bases and J lost 11, with 19 bases in between. This CDR3 spans 14 amino acids. CDR1 and CDR2 from the germline V gene are MNHNS and SASEGT. CDR3 amino acids: CASSPSGGRGKLFF. CDR3 nucleotides: TGTGCCAGCAGCCCCTCAGGAGGGCGGGGGAAACTGTTTTTT.

The rearrangement links TRBV10-3 to TRBJ2-3; 8 bases agree with TRBD2. CDR1 and CDR2 (germline): ENHRY, SYGVKD. This CDR3 comprises 18 residues. Losses at the gene ends were 0 bases for V and 0 bases for J; bases not matched to a gene: 8. The CDR3 reads CAISESSGAPASTDTQYF. CDR3 DNA sequence: TGTGCCATCAGTGAGTCTAGCGGGGCTCCTGCTAGCACAGATACGCAGTATTTT.

The chain employs TRBV29-1 and TRBJ1-3; D is unresolved. Deletions cut 6 bases from V and 3 bases from J, with 12 bases between. The CDR3 has 13 amino acids. In germline, CDR1 is SQVTM, CDR2 ANQGSEA. The CDR3, as DNA: TGCAGCGTCCAGAATACTGATGGAAACACCATATATTTT. Translating it yields CSVQNTDGNTIYF.

The chain combines TRBV27 with TRBJ2-1; 11 nucleotides line up with TRBD1. Germline CDR1 MNHEY, CDR2 SMNVEV (reference sequence). The CDR3 is 14 residues long. Losses at the gene ends were 2 bases for V and 12 bases for J; bases not matched to a gene: 6. CDR3 sequence: CASSLTGTGGGQFF. Here the CDR3 DNA reads TGTGCCAGCAGTTTAACCGGGACAGGGGGAGGGCAGTTCTTC.